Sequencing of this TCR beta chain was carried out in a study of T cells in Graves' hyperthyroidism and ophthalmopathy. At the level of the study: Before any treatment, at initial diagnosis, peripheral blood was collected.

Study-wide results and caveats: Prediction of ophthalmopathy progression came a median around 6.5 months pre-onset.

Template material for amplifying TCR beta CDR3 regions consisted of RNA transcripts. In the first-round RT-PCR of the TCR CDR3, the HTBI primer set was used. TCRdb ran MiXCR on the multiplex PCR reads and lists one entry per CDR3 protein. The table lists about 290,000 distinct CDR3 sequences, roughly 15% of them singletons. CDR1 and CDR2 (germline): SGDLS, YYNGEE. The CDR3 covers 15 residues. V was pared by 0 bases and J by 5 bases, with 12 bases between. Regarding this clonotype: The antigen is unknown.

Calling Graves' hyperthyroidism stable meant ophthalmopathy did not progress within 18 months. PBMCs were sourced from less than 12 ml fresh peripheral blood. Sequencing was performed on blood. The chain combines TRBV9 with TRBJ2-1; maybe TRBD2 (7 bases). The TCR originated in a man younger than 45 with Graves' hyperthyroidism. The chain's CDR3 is CASSVGGGPNNEQFF. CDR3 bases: TGTGCCAGCAGCGTAGGGGGGGGCCCAAACAATGAGCAGTTCTTC. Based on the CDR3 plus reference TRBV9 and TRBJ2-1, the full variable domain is DSGVTQTPKHLITATGQRVTLRCSPRSGDLSVYWYQQSLDQGLQFLIQYYNGEERAKGNILERFSAQQFPDLHSELNLSSLELGDSALYFCASSVGGGPNNEQFFGPGTRLTVL.